A single sample is the source of the 7 T cell receptor beta chains below, sequenced in a study of T cell responses to AZD1222 COVID-19 vaccine. Assay: immunoSEQ multiplex PCR; the TCRdb copy retains only in-frame clones and omits some. The data hold about 140,000 clones, with around 90% observed a single time. The material was peripheral blood, obtained 28 days after the second AZD1222 dose. The receptors shown here come from an adult who received the AZD1222 COVID-19 vaccine.

The chain combines TRBV25-1 with TRBJ1-3; D not resolved. The CDR3 has 14 residues. The V end lost 2 bases, the J end lost 2 bases, and 7 bases lay between the germline ends. The germline gives CDR1 MGHDK, CDR2 SYGVNS. Here the CDR3 reads CASSEQAAGNTIYF. Here the CDR3 DNA reads TGTGCCAGCAGTGAACAGGCCGCTGGAAACACCATATATTTT.

The chain combines TRBV4-1 with TRBJ1-4; D is uncertain. Germline V gene lookup returns CDR1 MGHRA and CDR2 YSYEKL. The CDR3 extends over 16 amino acids. Trimming cost V 1 base and J 0 bases, with 9 bases left between them. The DNA for the CDR3 is TGCGCCAGCAGCCAAGGTACGGTTGCAACTAATGAAAAACTGTTTTTT. Translating gives CASSQGTVATNEKLFF.

This chain joins TRBV15 and TRBJ1-6; D remains ambiguous. V dropped 0 bases and J dropped 7 bases, with 1 base sitting between them. The germline V gene encodes CDR1 LNHNV and CDR2 YYDKDF (reference sequence). This CDR3 is built from 12 residues. CDR3 region: CATSRDNSPLHF. Here the CDR3 DNA reads TGTGCCACCAGCAGAGACAATTCACCCCTCCACTTT. Complete variable domain (other parts from reference TRBV15 and TRBJ1-6): DAMVIQNPRYQVTQFGKPVTLSCSQTLNHNVMYWYQQKSSQAPKLLFHYYDKDFNNEADTPDNFQSRRPNTSFCFLDIRSPGLGDTAMYLCATSRDNSPLHFGNGTRLTVT.

The V and J genes are TRBV7-2 and TRBJ2-5; 7 bases are shared with TRBD2. Germline values: CDR1 SGHTA, CDR2 FQGNSA. There are 14 residues in the CDR3. The J segment lost 4 bases and the V segment lost 0 bases, leaving 2 bases of the junction unmatched. CDR3 residues: CASSLAWGGETQYF. CDR3 nucleotides: TGTGCCAGCAGCTTAGCCTGGGGGGGAGAGACCCAGTACTTC.

The genes are TRBV9 and TRBJ2-2; no definite D call. V lost 0 bases and J 5 bases, leaving 11 bases between the germline ends. This CDR3 spans 15 amino acids. Germline CDR1 reads SGDLS; CDR2 reads YYNGEE. CDR3 protein: CASSVGVVGTGELFF. The CDR3 DNA is TGTGCCAGCAGCGTAGGCGTAGTCGGGACCGGGGAGCTGTTTTTT.

J is TRBJ2-3 and V is TRBV24-1; 11 nucleotides align to TRBD2. CDR3 length equals 16 residues. V lost 6 bases to trimming and J lost 6 bases; unmatched junction nucleotides: 10. CDR1 KGHDR and CDR2 SFDVKD come from the germline V gene. CDR3 loop: CATSPPTSGEGDTQYF. In nucleotides, the CDR3 is TGTGCCACCAGTCCCCCGACTAGCGGGGAAGGGGATACGCAGTATTTT.

The count of this clone is one. V and J are TRBV7-3 and TRBJ2-7, with 14 bases fitting TRBD2. Germline loops: CDR1 SGHTA, CDR2 FQGTGA. Trimming at V came to 4 bases and at J to 7 bases, leaving 3 bases not matched to a gene. The CDR3 length is 14 residues. Here the CDR3 reads CASSSGTSGREQYF. The CDR3 DNA reads TGTGCCAGCAGCTCCGGGACTAGCGGGAGAGAGCAGTACTTC. The full variable domain, with the rest looked up from reference TRBV7-3 and TRBJ2-7, is GAGVSQTPSNKVTEKGKYVELRCDPISGHTALYWYRQSLGQGPEFLIYFQGTGAADDSGLPNDRFFAVRPEGSVSTLKIQRTERGDSAVYLCASSSGTSGREQYFGPGTRLTVT.